This TCR beta chain was sequenced in a study of T cell responses to AZD1222 COVID-19 vaccine. Of note for this clone: The antigen remains undetermined.

Notes on the study in general: In all cases, repertoires were sampled only after the peak T cell response. Spike was spanned by vaccine-associated CD4 TCRs, with dominance at 160-218 and 743-854.

Germline V CDR1 and CDR2: LGHDT, YNNKEL (reference sequence). This CDR3 spans 19 amino acids. Unmatched junction bases numbered 6, after V lost 0 bases and J lost 0 bases. Sequencing used immunoSEQ multiplex PCR; TCRdb keeps in-frame clones, though not all of them. The data contain roughly 97,000 clones, more than 75% of them singletons. The chain uses TRBV3-1 (or the pseudogene TRBV3-2) and TRBJ2-6; 9 bases line up with TRBD2. Sequences were derived from peripheral blood, sampled 28 days after the second dose of the MenACWY control vaccine. The receptor's source is an adult who received the MenACWY meningococcal vaccine as a control. CDR3 sequence reads: CASSQDKPSGNSGANVLTF. The CDR3 bases are TGTGCCAGCAGCCAAGATAAGCCTAGCGGGAACTCTGGGGCCAACGTCCTGACTTTC.